This is a list of T cell receptor beta chains from one sample in a study of shared clonotypes between healthy human individuals. Libraries were prepared by immunoSEQ multiplex PCR; TCRdb keeps only in-frame clonotypes and omits some of them. In the table there are about 800,000 clones, 95% to 97% of which are singletons. The sequencing sample was made of naive CD8+ T cells sorted from blood. The source of these receptors is a man younger than 45 in good health. The CDR3 runs from the conserved cysteine through the conserved F or W. The D gene is left open where the match is weak. Some rows mark clone size as missing; the rest say once, few, many or name a class of expanded clone.

v_call,j_call,d_call,clone_size,cdr3_nt,cdr3_aa
TRBV5-1,TRBJ2-3,TRBD1,once,TGCGCCACGGACAGGGGATTAACAGATACGCAGTATTTT,CATDRGLTDTQYF
TRBV7-9,TRBJ2-7,.,.,TGTGCCAGCAGCGGCGCAATCGGGGGCTACGAGCAGTACTTC,CASSGAIGGYEQYF
TRBV27,TRBJ2-3,.,.,TGTGCCAGCAGGGTACAGGGTTACACAGATACGCAGTATTTT,CASRVQGYTDTQYF
TRBV27,TRBJ2-5,TRBD2,.,TGTGCCAGCAGCACCGGGACTAGCGACGAGACCCAGTACTTC,CASSTGTSDETQYF
TRBV7-9,TRBJ2-1,TRBD2,.,TGTGCCAGCAGCTCCCTAGCGGGAGGGCCCATGACCTACAATGAGCAGTTCTTC,CASSSLAGGPMTYNEQFF
TRBV7-9,TRBJ2-4,.,.,TGTGCCAGCAGCTCCTCCCGCGAGGGCCCCCTTACCAAAAACATTCAGTACTTC,CASSSSREGPLTKNIQYF
TRBV7-8,TRBJ2-5,.,.,TGTGCCAGCAGCTTCCTCGAGGGTGACCAAGAGACCCAGTACTTC,CASSFLEGDQETQYF
TRBV5-4,TRBJ2-7,TRBD1,.,TGTGCCAGCAGCGTGGACAGGGAGCAGTACTTC,CASSVDREQYF
TRBV7-9,TRBJ2-1,TRBD1,.,TGTGCCAGCAGCTTACATGGGACAGGGGTCGGGAATGAGCAGTTCTTC,CASSLHGTGVGNEQFF
TRBV7-9,TRBJ2-7,.,once,TGTGCCAGCAGCCCGCCTGGGGTCCCCTCCTACGAGCAGTACTTC,CASSPPGVPSYEQYF
TRBV5-3,TRBJ2-2,TRBD1,.,TGTGCCAGAAGTTACGGACAGGGGAGTGGCGGGGAGCTGTTTTTT,CARSYGQGSGGELFF
TRBV7-8,TRBJ2-5,.,.,TGTGCCAGCAGCTTAAGGGGAGTTGGAGTGTTTCAAGAGACCCAGTACTTC,CASSLRGVGVFQETQYF
TRBV6-1,TRBJ2-7,.,.,TGTGCCAGCAGTGAAGACAGGGCCTACGAGCAGTACTTC,CASSEDRAYEQYF
TRBV7-9,TRBJ2-7,TRBD1,.,TGTGCCAGCAGCGGGCGCCGGGACAGCTTTAACTACGAGCAGTACTTC,CASSGRRDSFNYEQYF
TRBV6-6,TRBJ2-3,.,.,TGTGCCAGCAGCCCCGGAGGGACAGATACGCAGTATTTT,CASSPGGTDTQYF
TRBV14,TRBJ2-7,.,.,TGTGCCAGCAGCCAAGTTAACTACGAGCAGTACTTC,CASSQVNYEQYF
TRBV9,TRBJ2-2,.,.,TGTGCCAGCAGCGGGACTGTAGTAAGGGAGCTGTTTTTT,CASSGTVVRELFF
TRBV7-2,TRBJ2-1,.,.,TGTGCCAGCAGCTTAAATGGCGGGAACTCCTACAATGAGCAGTTCTTC,CASSLNGGNSYNEQFF